Listed here is a single T cell receptor beta chain. Germline CDR1 and CDR2: SEHNR and FQNEAQ (reference sequence). The CDR3 is made up of 13 amino acids. Between the trimmed V and J ends, which lost 3 bases and 6 bases, there was a span of 11 bases. Study processing details: By means of reference gene primer amplification, nucleated cell counts were estimated. The method was immunoSEQ multiplex PCR; TCRdb's version includes in-frame clones alone and lacks a portion of them. V and J calls plus clone size are reproduced from that table; the DNA served to infer D and trimming. The repertoire has around 260,000 clones, around 90% of them found once; the top ten carry 0.9% to 1%. The data originate from a study of blood T cell repertoires in COVID-19. Study information: Donors in the United States, Italy and Spain gave samples during acute or convalescent COVID-19. PBMCs, B-cell-depleted T cells, or T cells provided the cDNA or gDNA that made up the material.

The source of this sequence is a middle-aged woman who had recovered from COVID-19. This rearrangement joins TRBV7-9 to TRBJ1-1; D gene ambiguous. Specimen: peripheral blood. CDR3 in DNA: TGTGCCAGCAGCTTCGAGGGAATCTCTGAAGCTTTCTTT. As protein: CASSFEGISEAFF.